These T cell receptor beta chains were read from a single sample in a study of beta chain features in type 1 diabetes. Sequencing was performed with immunoSEQ multiplex PCR; in TCRdb, only in-frame clones are kept and a portion is missing. Among 160,000 or so clones, about 8.1% were seen once, and the ten largest hold around 0.5%. Sequencing was performed on central memory CD4+ T cells from blood. These receptors were obtained from a young woman with type 1 diabetes. Both conserved end residues are part of each CDR3. D genes are given only for firm matches. Clone size, where shown, is once, few, many, or a class for clones that have expanded.

cdr3_nt: TGTGCCAGCTCTACAGGGATACAAGAGACCCAGTACTTC
cdr3_aa: CASSTGIQETQYF
d_call: NA
j_call: TRBJ2-5
clone_size: once
v_call: TRBV7-3

cdr3_nt: TGCAGCGTGGCCCTAGCGGGGGGCGGCTACAATGAGCAGTTCTTC
cdr3_aa: CSVALAGGGYNEQFF
d_call: TRBD2
j_call: TRBJ2-1
clone_size: few
v_call: TRBV29-1

cdr3_nt: TGTGCCTGGAGTGCAGACAGGGCAGGGGGAGAAAAACTGTTTTTT
cdr3_aa: CAWSADRAGGEKLFF
d_call: TRBD1
j_call: TRBJ1-4
clone_size: few
v_call: TRBV30

cdr3_nt: TGTGCCAGCAGCGTACGGGTTAATGAAAAACTGTTTTTT
cdr3_aa: CASSVRVNEKLFF
d_call: NA
j_call: TRBJ1-4
clone_size: NA
v_call: TRBV5-6

cdr3_nt: TGTGCCAGCAGCCTCACCGGCGGCGCTGAAGCTTTCTTT
cdr3_aa: CASSLTGGAEAFF
d_call: NA
j_call: TRBJ1-1
clone_size: NA
v_call: TRBV5-4

cdr3_nt: TGTGCCAGCATGTGGGGGGAAAACAATGAGCAGTTCTTC
cdr3_aa: CASMWGENNEQFF
d_call: NA
j_call: TRBJ2-1
clone_size: few
v_call: TRBV2

cdr3_nt: TGTGCCAGTAGTAAGAGGGACAGGGGGGACGAGCAGTACTTC
cdr3_aa: CASSKRDRGDEQYF
d_call: TRBD1
j_call: TRBJ2-7
clone_size: NA
v_call: TRBV19

cdr3_nt: TGTGCCACCAGCCTAGAACGTCGGGATCTCACGGCCCAGCATTTT
cdr3_aa: CATSLERRDLTAQHF
d_call: NA
j_call: TRBJ1-5
clone_size: few
v_call: TRBV15

cdr3_nt: TGTGCCAGCCGGGACAACAATCAGCCCCAGCATTTT
cdr3_aa: CASRDNNQPQHF
d_call: NA
j_call: TRBJ1-5
clone_size: few
v_call: TRBV6-1

cdr3_nt: TGCGCCAGCAGCTTCGGTCCCGTTAATGAAAAACTGTTTTTT
cdr3_aa: CASSFGPVNEKLFF
d_call: NA
j_call: TRBJ1-4
clone_size: few
v_call: TRBV5-1

cdr3_nt: TGTGCCAGCAGCGGGAGACTAGAAAACACTGAAGCTTTCTTT
cdr3_aa: CASSGRLENTEAFF
d_call: NA
j_call: TRBJ1-1
clone_size: few
v_call: TRBV7-8

cdr3_nt: TGTGCCAGCAGCAGAGCACAGGGGCACATTCAGTACTTC
cdr3_aa: CASSRAQGHIQYF
d_call: TRBD1
j_call: TRBJ2-4
clone_size: NA
v_call: TRBV7-2

cdr3_nt: TGCGCCAGCAGCTTGGATGGCAGATCCACCGGGGAGCTGTTTTTT
cdr3_aa: CASSLDGRSTGELFF
d_call: NA
j_call: TRBJ2-2
clone_size: few
v_call: TRBV5-1

cdr3_nt: TGTGCCTCCCCAGGGGGCACTAACTATGGCTACACCTTC
cdr3_aa: CASPGGTNYGYTF
d_call: TRBD1
j_call: TRBJ1-2
clone_size: NA
v_call: TRBV30

cdr3_nt: TGTGCCAGTAGTATAGCACCCAGCGGGGGACCAGGGACCCAGTACTTC
cdr3_aa: CASSIAPSGGPGTQYF
d_call: TRBD2
j_call: TRBJ2-5
clone_size: NA
v_call: TRBV19

cdr3_nt: TGTGCCAGCAGTTTAGGATCCTCTAGCGGGAGAGAGACCCAGTACTTC
cdr3_aa: CASSLGSSSGRETQYF
d_call: TRBD2
j_call: TRBJ2-5
clone_size: NA
v_call: TRBV27

cdr3_nt: TGTGCCAGCAGCCTTGGGCCTCGCACAGATACGCAGTATTTT
cdr3_aa: CASSLGPRTDTQYF
d_call: NA
j_call: TRBJ2-3
clone_size: few
v_call: TRBV7-2

cdr3_nt: TGTGCCAGCAGCCTGGACAGCCCAGGGGGCTACACCTTC
cdr3_aa: CASSLDSPGGYTF
d_call: NA
j_call: TRBJ1-2
clone_size: NA
v_call: TRBV7-2

cdr3_nt: TGTGCCACCAGCACCCCCAGACAGGGGGGTAATGAGCAGTTCTTC
cdr3_aa: CATSTPRQGGNEQFF
d_call: TRBD1
j_call: TRBJ2-1
clone_size: few
v_call: TRBV15

cdr3_nt: TGTGCCAGCACCTCAGGGGTCGCTGGCTACACCTTC
cdr3_aa: CASTSGVAGYTF
d_call: NA
j_call: TRBJ1-2
clone_size: NA
v_call: TRBV7-2

cdr3_nt: TGTGCCAGCAGTTTAACAACTGGGGCCAACGTCCTGACTTTC
cdr3_aa: CASSLTTGANVLTF
d_call: NA
j_call: TRBJ2-6
clone_size: few
v_call: TRBV27

cdr3_nt: TGCAGCGTCGCTTTTCAAGGACAGGGGGCCGCAGATACGCAGTATTTT
cdr3_aa: CSVAFQGQGAADTQYF
d_call: TRBD1
j_call: TRBJ2-3
clone_size: NA
v_call: TRBV29-1

cdr3_nt: TGCACCAGCAGCCAAGATGATCGGGGGGGGCCATTAGGGGAGCAGTACTTC
cdr3_aa: CTSSQDDRGGPLGEQYF
d_call: NA
j_call: TRBJ2-7
clone_size: few
v_call: TRBV1

cdr3_nt: TGTGCCAGCAGCAAACGAACGGGGGATCAGCCCCAGCATTTT
cdr3_aa: CASSKRTGDQPQHF
d_call: NA
j_call: TRBJ1-5
clone_size: few
v_call: TRBV21-1

cdr3_nt: TGTGCCAGCAGCTCTCAGACAGGGCCGTGGGAGACCCAGTACTTC
cdr3_aa: CASSSQTGPWETQYF
d_call: TRBD1
j_call: TRBJ2-5
clone_size: few
v_call: TRBV7-2

cdr3_nt: TGTGCCAGCAGCTTAGACACGGGAGTGGCCAAAAACATTCAGTACTTC
cdr3_aa: CASSLDTGVAKNIQYF
d_call: NA
j_call: TRBJ2-4
clone_size: few
v_call: TRBV7-2

cdr3_nt: TGCAGTGCTACGGGCTACACCTTC
cdr3_aa: CSATGYTF
d_call: NA
j_call: TRBJ1-2
clone_size: few
v_call: TRBV20-1

cdr3_nt: TGTGCCAGCAGTGAACGGGCTAGCGGGAGTGTCCCTCCCTACAATGAGCAGTTCTTC
cdr3_aa: CASSERASGSVPPYNEQFF
d_call: TRBD2
j_call: TRBJ2-1
clone_size: many
v_call: TRBV2

cdr3_nt: TGTGCCAGCAGGGGAGGTTCGACAACTAATGAAAAACTGTTTTTT
cdr3_aa: CASRGGSTTNEKLFF
d_call: NA
j_call: TRBJ1-4
clone_size: few
v_call: TRBV6-1

cdr3_nt: TGTGCCAGCAGCTTGGGACAGGGATGGGAGACCCAGTACTTC
cdr3_aa: CASSLGQGWETQYF
d_call: TRBD1
j_call: TRBJ2-5
clone_size: NA
v_call: TRBV5-6

cdr3_nt: TGTGCCAGCAGACCGGGGGGGACACTCACAGATACGCAGTATTTT
cdr3_aa: CASRPGGTLTDTQYF
d_call: TRBD2
j_call: TRBJ2-3
clone_size: NA
v_call: TRBV6-5

cdr3_nt: TGTGCCAGCAGCGTTGACAGTTGGGACAATGAGCAGTTCTTC
cdr3_aa: CASSVDSWDNEQFF
d_call: NA
j_call: TRBJ2-1
clone_size: many
v_call: TRBV9

cdr3_nt: TGTGCCAGCAGCTTAGATCTCCCACGCAGGGGGAGAATTCACGAGCAGTACTTC
cdr3_aa: CASSLDLPRRGRIHEQYF
d_call: TRBD1
j_call: TRBJ2-7
clone_size: few
v_call: TRBV7-2

cdr3_nt: TGTGCCAGCTCACCCGCGGGTGGGCGGAACACTGAAGCTTTCTTT
cdr3_aa: CASSPAGGRNTEAFF
d_call: NA
j_call: TRBJ1-1
clone_size: NA
v_call: TRBV18

cdr3_nt: TGTGCCAGCAGCCCTCGGACAGATCTAGGGACTGAAGCTTTCTTT
cdr3_aa: CASSPRTDLGTEAFF
d_call: NA
j_call: TRBJ1-1
clone_size: NA
v_call: TRBV7-6

cdr3_nt: TGTGCCAGCAGCGATCGACAGGGCGGCTCACCCCTCCACTTT
cdr3_aa: CASSDRQGGSPLHF
d_call: TRBD1
j_call: TRBJ1-6
clone_size: NA
v_call: TRBV7-2

cdr3_nt: TGTGCCAGCAGTGTTTTCTCTTTCGGAGGGCATACGTCCTACGAGCAGTACTTC
cdr3_aa: CASSVFSFGGHTSYEQYF
d_call: NA
j_call: TRBJ2-7
clone_size: NA
v_call: TRBV2

cdr3_nt: TGTGCCACCAGCGCTCAGGGGGGGGCCAACGTCCTGACTTTC
cdr3_aa: CATSAQGGANVLTF
d_call: NA
j_call: TRBJ2-6
clone_size: few
v_call: TRBV15

cdr3_nt: TGCGCCAGCAGCCGGACAGGAGAAGACATTCAGTACTTC
cdr3_aa: CASSRTGEDIQYF
d_call: TRBD1
j_call: TRBJ2-4
clone_size: NA
v_call: TRBV5-1

cdr3_nt: TGTGCCAGCGGGAGGGGGGTTTGGGAGCAGTTCTTC
cdr3_aa: CASGRGVWEQFF
d_call: NA
j_call: TRBJ2-1
clone_size: few
v_call: TRBV6-5

cdr3_nt: TGTGCCAGCAGTCGCAGGCGCGACAATGAGCAGTTCTTC
cdr3_aa: CASSRRRDNEQFF
d_call: NA
j_call: TRBJ2-1
clone_size: NA
v_call: TRBV6-5

cdr3_nt: TGTGCCAGCAGCTTAGCGAGTGGGAGCGGAGATACGCAGTATTTT
cdr3_aa: CASSLASGSGDTQYF
d_call: NA
j_call: TRBJ2-3
clone_size: NA
v_call: TRBV7-2

cdr3_nt: TGTGCCAGCAAAGAACAGGACAGAGACACCGGGGAGCTGTTTTTT
cdr3_aa: CASKEQDRDTGELFF
d_call: NA
j_call: TRBJ2-2
clone_size: few
v_call: TRBV28

cdr3_nt: TGTGCCAGCAGCCCCGGACAGGGGCATGAGCCCCAGCATTTT
cdr3_aa: CASSPGQGHEPQHF
d_call: TRBD1
j_call: TRBJ1-5
clone_size: NA
v_call: TRBV7-3

cdr3_nt: TGCGCCAGCAGCCAGGGGAGCTCCTACGAGCAGTACTTC
cdr3_aa: CASSQGSSYEQYF
d_call: NA
j_call: TRBJ2-7
clone_size: once
v_call: TRBV4-3

cdr3_nt: TGTGCCAGCACCTCCGACTCCAGACGGGCTTTCTTT
cdr3_aa: CASTSDSRRAFF
d_call: NA
j_call: TRBJ1-1
clone_size: NA
v_call: TRBV28

cdr3_nt: TGCAGCGCCCTCAGGGGGCACACTGAAGCTTTCTTT
cdr3_aa: CSALRGHTEAFF
d_call: TRBD1
j_call: TRBJ1-1
clone_size: NA
v_call: TRBV29-1

cdr3_nt: TGTGCCAGCAGCGTAGGGAGAGGTCGGGGGGAGACCCAGTACTTC
cdr3_aa: CASSVGRGRGETQYF
d_call: NA
j_call: TRBJ2-5
clone_size: NA
v_call: TRBV9

cdr3_nt: TGTGCCAGTAGTCCCACAGGGGGGACAGGGGGTTCACCCCTCCACTTT
cdr3_aa: CASSPTGGTGGSPLHF
d_call: TRBD1
j_call: TRBJ1-6
clone_size: many
v_call: TRBV19

cdr3_nt: TGTGCCAGCAGCCCCCAAGGCGGGGGCACAGATACGCAGTATTTT
cdr3_aa: CASSPQGGGTDTQYF
d_call: NA
j_call: TRBJ2-3
clone_size: NA
v_call: TRBV28

cdr3_nt: TGTGCCAGCAGTGAAGCCCGGACACAAAACACTGAAGCTTTCTTT
cdr3_aa: CASSEARTQNTEAFF
d_call: NA
j_call: TRBJ1-1
clone_size: NA
v_call: TRBV2

cdr3_nt: TGTGCCATCAGTGAACGGACTAGCGGGAGCCTCTACGAGCAGTACTTC
cdr3_aa: CAISERTSGSLYEQYF
d_call: TRBD2
j_call: TRBJ2-7
clone_size: NA
v_call: TRBV10-3

cdr3_nt: TGTGCCTGGAGAAAGGGACAGGGAATCGGCGAAAAACTGTTTTTT
cdr3_aa: CAWRKGQGIGEKLFF
d_call: TRBD1
j_call: TRBJ1-4
clone_size: few
v_call: TRBV30

cdr3_nt: TGTGCCAGCAGTTTGGTAGCGTTAAATCAGCCCCAGCATTTT
cdr3_aa: CASSLVALNQPQHF
d_call: NA
j_call: TRBJ1-5
clone_size: few
v_call: TRBV28

cdr3_nt: TGCGCCAGCAGCTCCCGACAGGGTGCCTCCTACGAGCAGTACTTC
cdr3_aa: CASSSRQGASYEQYF
d_call: TRBD1
j_call: TRBJ2-7
clone_size: few
v_call: TRBV5-1

cdr3_nt: TGTGCCAGCAGCTTGACTAGCGGGGCCCAAGAGACCCAGTACTTC
cdr3_aa: CASSLTSGAQETQYF
d_call: TRBD2
j_call: TRBJ2-5
clone_size: few
v_call: TRBV5-4

cdr3_nt: TGTGCCAGCAGTCCTCATAGCGGGAGCTACAATGAGCAGTTCTTC
cdr3_aa: CASSPHSGSYNEQFF
d_call: TRBD2
j_call: TRBJ2-1
clone_size: NA
v_call: TRBV28

cdr3_nt: TGTGCCAGCAGTTACAGCACAGCAACTAATGAAAAACTGTTTTTT
cdr3_aa: CASSYSTATNEKLFF
d_call: NA
j_call: TRBJ1-4
clone_size: few
v_call: TRBV6-5

cdr3_nt: TGCGCCAGCAGCGTGGACAGCAACTATGGCTACACCTTC
cdr3_aa: CASSVDSNYGYTF
d_call: NA
j_call: TRBJ1-2
clone_size: few
v_call: TRBV5-1

cdr3_nt: TGTGCCAGCAGCCGGAGGGACAGACCTTACGAGCAGTACTTC
cdr3_aa: CASSRRDRPYEQYF
d_call: NA
j_call: TRBJ2-7
clone_size: NA
v_call: TRBV7-2